This T cell receptor beta chain derives from a study of OX40 agonist ivuxolimab in advanced cancers. Profiled with immunoSEQ multiplex PCR; TCRdb holds only in-frame clones, not every one. The sample holds around 61,000 clones, approximately 92% seen once. CDR1 is MNHNY and CDR2 is SVGAGI in the germline V gene (reference sequence). The CDR3 runs 13 residues. V dropped 0 bases and J dropped 4 bases, with 7 bases sitting between them. V and J are TRBV6-6 and TRBJ2-7; D is ambiguous. This clonotype originated in an adult with an advanced solid tumor such as melanoma, head and neck, liver or kidney cancer. Sequencing used CD4+ or CD8+ T cells sorted from blood, obtained in a trial of the OX40 agonist ivuxolimab. The CDR3 nucleotides are TGTGCCAGCAGTTACTCGTGGGAATACGAGCAGTACTTC. This sequence encodes CASSYSWEYEQYF.